This TCR beta chain was sequenced in a study of cytomegalovirus exposure and HLA in healthy donors. Use of 60 Vbeta and 13 Jbeta primers characterized the PCR. TCRdb keeps only in-frame clones here, not all; method: immunoSEQ multiplex PCR. The specimen's table records over 100,000 clones. This clonotype was sampled from a man aged 30 to 45 in good health and CMV-seronegative. The material sequenced was PBMCs.

CDR3 sequence (DNA): TGTGCCAGCAGCCCAAGCAGGGGCTACTATGGCTACACCTTC. This encodes CASSPSRGYYGYTF. The rearrangement joins TRBV9 to TRBJ1-2; possible D gene TRBD1, 6 bases. Per the germline V gene, CDR1 is SGDLS and CDR2 is YYNGEE. The V and J ends lost 4 bases and 3 bases respectively, with 13 bases between them. The CDR3 extends over 14 amino acids. Complete variable domain (other parts from reference TRBV9 and TRBJ1-2): DSGVTQTPKHLITATGQRVTLRCSPRSGDLSVYWYQQSLDQGLQFLIQYYNGEERAKGNILERFSAQQFPDLHSELNLSSLELGDSALYFCASSPSRGYYGYTFGSGTRLTVV.